The T cell receptor beta chain described here comes from a study of cytomegalovirus exposure and HLA in healthy donors. Study details: Sequencing of 150 million to 200 million T cells in an earlier analysis found about 120 million unique TCR beta sequences. Across under 450 genotyped donors, about 81% landed in the Caucasian-associated ancestry cluster.

In the case of this clone: Its matching antigen is unknown.

The V end lost 4 bases, the J end lost 8 bases, and 12 bases lay between the germline ends. The CDR3 has 13 amino acids. Germline V CDR1 and CDR2: GTSNPN, SVGIG (reference sequence). 60 Vbeta and 13 Jbeta primers were used in PCR. Only in-frame clones appear in the TCRdb table, and some are missing; sequencing was by immunoSEQ multiplex PCR. The table lists 150,000 to 200,000 clones, 75% to 80% of them singletons. Findings and caveats of the study: Presence/absence analyses assumed roughly uniform sequencing depth across donors. In a later analysis, TCR association rates varied by HLA locus: DRB1 most, HLA-C fewest.

What was sequenced was PBMCs. The chain carries TRBV30 and TRBJ1-6; possible D gene TRBD1, 5 bases. This TCR was recovered from a woman aged 40 to 50 in good health and CMV-seropositive. The CDR3 is CAWNGGNDSPLHF. CDR3 coding DNA: TGTGCCTGGAACGGGGGGAACGATTCACCCCTCCACTTT.